This T cell receptor (beta chain) was captured in a study of OX40 agonist ivuxolimab in advanced cancers. Study information: Partial responses were observed in three patients, of whom one had hepatocellular carcinoma and two had cutaneous melanoma. Study-wide results and limits: Partly responding patients at 0.1-3.0 mg/kg showed some of the smallest clonal expansion. Antigen specificity remained undetermined for the expanded peripheral T cells. The average count of expanded clones was higher among CD8+ T cells than among CD4+.

About this clone itself: Antigen specificity is unknown.

Profiled with immunoSEQ multiplex PCR; TCRdb holds only in-frame clones, not every one. The sample includes about 61,000 clones, more than 65% of them seen just once. The length of the CDR3 is 13 residues. Germline CDR1 SGHNT, CDR2 YYREEE (reference sequence). Trimming stripped 4 bases from V and 3 bases from J, with 10 bases between. The specimen was CD4+ or CD8+ T cells sorted from blood, collected in a trial of the OX40 agonist ivuxolimab. The chain links TRBV5-4 to TRBJ1-2; possibly TRBD1 for D (6 bases). The receptor comes from an adult with an advanced solid tumor such as melanoma, head and neck, liver or kidney cancer. The CDR3: CASSPAGDYGYTF. The DNA of the CDR3 is TGTGCCAGCAGCCCCGCAGGGGACTATGGCTACACCTTC.